This passage covers 20 T cell receptor beta chains from one sample sequenced in a study of T cell responses to AZD1222 COVID-19 vaccine. Here immunoSEQ multiplex PCR was the method, and the copy in TCRdb shows in-frame clones only, minus some. This sample has roughly 120,000 clones, with roughly 84% found just once. This material consisted of peripheral blood, taken 28 days after the second AZD1222 dose. The receptors were sampled from an adult who received the AZD1222 COVID-19 vaccine.

The chain recombines TRBV4-1 with TRBJ2-7; D not resolved. CDR3 length: 14 amino acids. Germline CDR1 and CDR2: MGHRA and YSYEKL. Deletions cut 4 bases from V and 5 bases from J, with 15 bases between. The CDR3 protein is CASSPRPDTNEQYF. The CDR3 bases are TGCGCCAGCAGCCCCCGACCTGATACGAACGAGCAGTACTTC.

The V call is TRBV4-1, the J call TRBJ2-5, with D perhaps TRBD1 or TRBD2 (5 bases each). The CDR3 sequence is 15 residues long. The germline CDR1 and CDR2 sequences are MGHRA and YSYEKL. With 1 base removed from V and 5 bases from J, the gap between germline ends came to 14 bases. The CDR3: CASSQGPGALETQYF. As DNA, the CDR3 is TGCGCCAGCAGCCAAGGACCCGGGGCCTTGGAGACCCAGTACTTC.

V usage is TRBV7-9 and J usage is TRBJ2-2; 11 bases fit TRBD2. The CDR3 loop spans 15 amino acids. Germline-derived CDR1 and CDR2 are SEHNR and FQNEAQ (reference sequence). V trimming: 3 bases; J trimming: 4 bases; junction bases outside the gene matches: 1. CDR3 sequence reads: CASSFLAGGTGELFF. The CDR3 bases are TGTGCCAGCAGCTTTCTAGCGGGGGGCACCGGGGAGCTGTTTTTT.

The V call is TRBV6-1, the J call TRBJ1-4; TRBD1 might be the D (5 bases). The germline CDR1 and CDR2 sequences are MNHNS and SASEGT. The CDR3 runs to 16 residues. V dropped 2 bases and J dropped 7 bases, with 17 bases sitting between them. In nucleotides, the CDR3 is TGTGCCAGCAGTGAAATGGGGGTTGGGGTCCGTGAAAAACTGTTTTTT. Translated: CASSEMGVGVREKLFF.

This chain connects TRBV28 to TRBJ2-7; a possible D gene is TRBD1 (5 bases). CDR1 and CDR2 (germline): MDHEN, SYDVKM. The CDR3 contains 11 residues. V was trimmed by 4 bases and J by 6 bases, leaving 7 bases between them. Written as DNA, the CDR3 is TGTGCCAGCAGTTCAGGGCTCGAGCAGTACTTC. This encodes CASSSGLEQYF.

The table lists this clone with a few counts. The chain joins TRBV19 to TRBJ1-2; TRBD1 matches at 8 bases. The CDR3 runs 15 residues. Germline V gene sequence: CDR1 LNHDA, CDR2 SQIVND (reference sequence). V lost 4 bases, J lost 4 bases, and 8 bases stayed unmatched. The DNA for the CDR3 is TGTGCCAGTAGTAGGGCGACAGGGGTTGGCTATGGCTACACCTTC. Its translation is CASSRATGVGYGYTF.

The chain has TRBV6-2 or TRBV6-3 and TRBJ1-1; D gene unclear. With 4 bases removed from V and 1 base from J, the gap between germline ends came to 10 bases. The length of the CDR3 is 14 residues. Germline-derived CDR1 and CDR2 are MNHEY and SVGEGT. Here the CDR3 reads CASSSMAGNTEAFF. CDR3 DNA: TGTGCCAGCAGTTCGATGGCAGGGAACACTGAAGCTTTCTTT.

The chain uses TRBV30 and TRBJ2-5; D gene unclear. V dropped 3 bases and J dropped 4 bases, with 9 bases sitting between them. Per germline, CDR1 GTSNPN and CDR2 SVGIG (reference sequence). The CDR3 has 12 amino acids. CDR3 bases: TGTGCCTGGAGCCAAGTCGGAGAGACCCAGTACTTC. Its translation: CAWSQVGETQYF.

The chain combines TRBV24-1 with TRBJ2-1, with 7 nucleotides matching TRBD1. Germline trimming cut 2 bases from V and 7 bases from J; bases unmatched to any gene: 7. CDR1 is KGHDR and CDR2 is SFDVKD in the germline V gene. This CDR3 comprises 15 residues. The CDR3 nucleotides are TGTGCCACCAGTGATTCAACGGGACAGAGAAATGAGCAGTTCTTC. Translation: CATSDSTGQRNEQFF.

This rearrangement joins TRBV9 to TRBJ2-5; 7 nucleotides agree with TRBD1. From germline, CDR1 is SGDLS and CDR2 YYNGEE. The J segment lost 5 bases and the V segment lost 0 bases, leaving 4 bases of the junction unmatched. The CDR3 has 14 amino acids. As DNA, the CDR3 is TGTGCCAGCAGCGTAGACAGGGGCACGGAGACCCAGTACTTC. This gives the protein CASSVDRGTETQYF.

V usage is TRBV27 and J usage is TRBJ1-5; D remains ambiguous. V was trimmed by 5 bases and J by 4 bases, leaving 12 bases between them. The CDR3 consists of 14 residues. The germline V gene has CDR1 MNHEY and CDR2 SMNVEV (reference sequence). CDR3 protein: CASSRDGINQPQHF. The CDR3 region has the DNA TGTGCCAGCAGTCGCGACGGGATAAATCAGCCCCAGCATTTT.

The genes are TRBV11-2 and TRBJ2-1; no clear D gene. Germline loops: CDR1 SGHAT, CDR2 FQNNGV. V lost 5 bases, J lost 10 bases, and 12 bases lay in between. This CDR3 spans 12 amino acids. CDR3: CASSLGGAEQFF. In nucleotides, the CDR3 is TGTGCCAGCAGCCTCGGCGGTGCAGAGCAGTTCTTC.

This clone has just a few counts. Other DNA sequences in the same sample also yield this CDR3. V usage is TRBV5-1 and J usage is TRBJ2-7; 13 bases agree with TRBD2. Germline loops: CDR1 SGHRS, CDR2 YFSETQ. With V trimmed by 3 bases and J by 2 bases, 5 bases remained unmatched. The CDR3 is made up of 16 amino acids. The DNA for the CDR3 is TGCGCCAGCAGCTGGACACTAGCGGGGGGGCCCTACGAGCAGTACTTC. The encoded protein is CASSWTLAGGPYEQYF.

This chain connects TRBV19 to TRBJ2-1, with 7 bases aligning to TRBD2. The CDR3 has 13 amino acids. V shed 5 bases, J shed 6 bases, and the junction held 4 bases outside the gene matches. In germline, CDR1 is LNHDA, CDR2 SQIVND (reference sequence). The CDR3 here is CASSLGTINEQFF. The CDR3 DNA follows: TGTGCCAGTAGTCTCGGGACTATCAATGAGCAGTTCTTC. Full variable domain (missing parts from reference TRBV19 and TRBJ2-1): DGGITQSPKYLFRKEGQNVTLSCEQNLNHDAMYWYRQDPGQGLRLIYYSQIVNDFQKGDIAEGYSVSREKKESFPLTVTSAQKNPTAFYLCASSLGTINEQFFGPGTRLTVL.

The chain combines TRBV7-3 with TRBJ2-7, with D perhaps TRBD1 or TRBD2 (5 bases each). The CDR3 is 13 residues long. Trimming removed 2 bases from V and 5 bases from J, with 10 bases in between. In germline, CDR1 is SGHTA, CDR2 FQGTGA. The CDR3 DNA follows: TGTGCCAGCAGCTTAGGGGGAACGAACGAGCAGTACTTC. The encoded protein is CASSLGGTNEQYF.

This clone has just one count. The CDR3 region is CASSWVWGITDTQYF. The CDR3 DNA reads TGTGCCAGCAGTTGGGTCTGGGGAATCACAGATACGCAGTATTTT. The chain joins TRBV28 to TRBJ2-3; D is uncertain. V was clipped by 4 bases and J by 2 bases, with 13 bases between them. Germline V gives CDR1 MDHEN, CDR2 SYDVKM. This CDR3 region has 15 residues.

The chain couples TRBV18 to TRBJ1-4; a weak D match, TRBD1 (6 bases). CDR1 is KGHSH and CDR2 is LQKENI in the germline V gene. V lost 3 bases and J lost 7, with 12 bases in between. The CDR3 has 14 amino acids. CDR3 sequence: CASSPPTGSEKLFF. The CDR3 DNA is TGTGCCAGCTCACCGCCGACAGGATCTGAAAAACTGTTTTTT.

The sample holds one count of this clone. This sequence joins TRBV12-3 or TRBV12-4 and TRBJ1-2; tentative D call: TRBD1 (5 bases). V was shortened by 5 bases and J by 6 bases, with 10 bases between the two germline ends. This CDR3 has 12 amino acids. In nucleotides, the CDR3 is TGTGCCAGCAGTCCGGGGGGGGATGGCTACACCTTC. It specifies CASSPGGDGYTF.

This sequence joins TRBV14 and TRBJ2-2; no reliable D call. The CDR3 has 14 amino acids. With 4 bases removed from V and 1 base from J, the gap between germline ends came to 7 bases. Germline-derived CDR1 and CDR2 are SGHDN and FVKESK. CDR3 sequence reads: CASSLRRNTGELFF. The CDR3 region has the DNA TGTGCCAGCAGCCTTCGACGGAACACCGGGGAGCTGTTTTTT.

The CDR3 here is CSASRLQGDYEQYF. In DNA form, the CDR3 reads TGCAGTGCTAGTAGGTTACAGGGGGATTACGAGCAGTACTTC. The chain employs TRBV20-1 and TRBJ2-7; 8 bases are a match to TRBD1. From germline, CDR1 is DFQATT and CDR2 SNEGSKA (reference sequence). V lost 3 bases, J lost 4 bases, and 8 bases stayed unmatched. The CDR3 has 14 amino acids.